These 2 T cell receptor beta chains share one sample of origin, sequenced in a study of neoadjuvant nivolumab and ipilimumab in lung cancer. Sequencing used immunoSEQ multiplex PCR; TCRdb keeps in-frame clones, though not all of them. The sample has approximately 13,000 clones, roughly 75% seen once; the top ten hold roughly 24%. Material: peripheral blood, obtained after neoadjuvant nivolumab, alone or with ipilimumab, at or shortly before surgery. Every receptor here comes from an adult with non-small cell lung cancer.

The CDR3 here is CASSGPFGEALRAFF. Written as DNA, the CDR3 is TGTGCCAGCAGCGGACCATTTGGGGAGGCCCTTCGGGCTTTCTTT. The J gene is TRBJ1-1, the V gene TRBV25-1; D uncertain. The germline CDR1 and CDR2 sequences are MGHDK and SYGVNS. This CDR3 comprises 15 residues. V was pared by 6 bases and J by 11 bases, with 25 bases between.

The DNA for the CDR3 is TGTGCCAGCTCACGGCCGAATAGGGTTGACTATGGCTACACCTTC. Residues: CASSRPNRVDYGYTF. The chain links TRBV18 to TRBJ1-2; D uncertain. V lost 4 bases and J lost 3, with 15 bases in between. Germline V gene lookup returns CDR1 KGHSH and CDR2 LQKENI. The CDR3 totals 15 residues.